The sequence of this T cell receptor beta chain was determined in a study of early T cells in non-severe SARS-CoV-2 infection. Study as a whole: Investigators sequenced bulk RNA drawn from unsorted whole blood, and chains remained unpaired.

Attached unique molecular identifiers marked individual cDNA molecules. TCRdb redid the calling of the 5' RACE reads with MiXCR, one entry per CDR3 protein. This sample has tens of thousands of distinct CDR3 sequences, with about 14% found just once. Trimming at V came to 5 bases and at J to 7 bases, leaving 5 bases not matched to a gene. CDR1 and CDR2 (germline): SGHVS, FNYEAQ. The CDR3 contains 13 residues. The material was whole blood, obtained at baseline. J is TRBJ2-1 and V is TRBV7-6; 7 bases agree with TRBD1. The TCR comes from an adult who was a healthcare worker with PCR-confirmed SARS-CoV-2 infection or an uninfected control (not recorded which). The CDR3 loop is CASSPTGMNEQFF. Here the CDR3 DNA reads TGTGCCAGCAGCCCGACAGGGATGAATGAGCAGTTCTTC.